These 3 T cell receptor beta chains came from one sample sequenced in a study of T cells in Graves' hyperthyroidism and ophthalmopathy. The source material, RNA transcripts, was used to amplify TCR beta CDR3 regions. First-round RT-PCR targeting the TCR CDR3 was performed with the HTBI primer set. TCRdb recomputed calls from the multiplex PCR reads with MiXCR, one row per CDR3 protein. The repertoire holds 600,000 to 800,000 distinct CDR3 sequences, with just over 35% as singletons. The sample consisted of blood. The receptors stem from a woman in her thirties or forties with Graves' hyperthyroidism.

V is TRBV7-8 and J is TRBJ1-2; D possibly corresponds to TRBD1 (5 bases). V lost 5 bases, J lost 6 bases, and 13 bases lay in between. CDR1 and CDR2 from the germline V gene are SGHVS and FQNEAQ. The CDR3 covers 13 residues. The CDR3 reads CASSQTGVDGYTF. CDR3 sequence (DNA): TGTGCCAGCAGCCAAACAGGTGTTGATGGCTACACCTTC.

This rearrangement joins TRBV11-2 to TRBJ2-7; a possible D gene is TRBD1 (5 bases). Trimming pared 3 bases from V and 5 bases from J, leaving 11 bases between. This CDR3 has 13 residues. CDR1 is SGHAT, CDR2 FQNNGV, per germline. CDR3 sequence (DNA): TGTGCCAGCAGCTTGACACCGGACAACGAGCAGTACTTC. This encodes CASSLTPDNEQYF.

This sequence joins TRBV7-2 and TRBJ1-3, with a tentative D call TRBD1 (5 bases). The CDR3 spans 18 residues. Trimming took 5 bases from V and 4 from J, leaving 24 bases between them. Germline CDR1 is SGHTA and CDR2 is FQGNSA. The CDR3 region is CASSPRWGPLYSGNTIYF. In DNA form, the CDR3 reads TGTGCCAGCAGCCCGAGGTGGGGACCTCTATACTCCGGAAACACCATATATTTT.